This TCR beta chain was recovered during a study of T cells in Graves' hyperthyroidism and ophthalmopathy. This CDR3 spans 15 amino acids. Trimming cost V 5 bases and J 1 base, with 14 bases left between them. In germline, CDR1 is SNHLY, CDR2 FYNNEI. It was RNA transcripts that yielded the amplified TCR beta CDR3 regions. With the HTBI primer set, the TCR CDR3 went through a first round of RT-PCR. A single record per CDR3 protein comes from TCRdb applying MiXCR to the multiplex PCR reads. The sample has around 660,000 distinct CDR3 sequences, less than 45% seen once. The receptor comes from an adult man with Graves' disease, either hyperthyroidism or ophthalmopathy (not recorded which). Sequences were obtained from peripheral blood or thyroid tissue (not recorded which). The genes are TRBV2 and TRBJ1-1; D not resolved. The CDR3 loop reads CASSPLTTPNTEAFF. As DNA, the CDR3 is TGTGCCAGCAGTCCTCTCACTACCCCGAACACTGAAGCTTTCTTT.